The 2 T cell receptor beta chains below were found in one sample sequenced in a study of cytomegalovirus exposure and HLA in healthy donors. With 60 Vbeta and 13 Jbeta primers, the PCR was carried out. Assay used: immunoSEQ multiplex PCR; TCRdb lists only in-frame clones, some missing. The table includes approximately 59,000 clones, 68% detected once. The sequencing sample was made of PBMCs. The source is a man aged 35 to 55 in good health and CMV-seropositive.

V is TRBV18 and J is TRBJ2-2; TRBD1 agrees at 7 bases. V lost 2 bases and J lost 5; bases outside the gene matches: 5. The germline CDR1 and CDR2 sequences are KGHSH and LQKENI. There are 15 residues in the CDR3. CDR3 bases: TGTGCCAGCTCACCAAGCCAGGGGGTAACCGGGGAGCTGTTTTTT. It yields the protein CASSPSQGVTGELFF.

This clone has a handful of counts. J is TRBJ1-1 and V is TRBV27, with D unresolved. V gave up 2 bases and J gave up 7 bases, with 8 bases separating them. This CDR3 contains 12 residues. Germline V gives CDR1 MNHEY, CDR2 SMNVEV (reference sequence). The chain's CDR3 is CASSLMQVEAFF. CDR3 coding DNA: TGTGCCAGCAGTTTAATGCAGGTTGAAGCTTTCTTT.